Listed here are 13 T cell receptor beta chains from one sample, sequenced in a study of T cell repertoires in cytomegalovirus infection. In TCRdb, the reads were re-called with MiXCR into one record per CDR3 protein. The table has some 680,000 distinct CDR3 sequences, less than 40% seen once. The sample was PBMCs. The receptors shown here come from a human donor in good health (CMV status not recorded). Some clones in this sample may be carry-over from other donors' samples.

This chain joins TRBV27 and TRBJ2-5, with a tentative D call TRBD1 (5 bases). CDR1 and CDR2 from the germline V gene are MNHEY and SMNVEV (reference sequence). Trimming took 6 bases from V and 3 from J, leaving 17 bases between them. The CDR3 sequence is 15 residues long. DNA of the CDR3: TGTGCCAGCAGGTCCTACAGTGGGGCCGAAGAGACCCAGTACTTC. This codes for CASRSYSGAEETQYF.

Only a few counts were recorded for this clonotype. The chain uses TRBV20-1 and TRBJ1-1, with 10 bases fitting TRBD1. The CDR3 runs to 15 residues. CDR1 DFQATT and CDR2 SNEGSKA come from the germline V gene (reference sequence). V shed 4 bases, J shed 0 bases, and the junction held 5 bases outside the gene matches. In DNA, the CDR3 is TGCAGTGCTACTCGGACAGGGGGTTTGAACACTGAAGCTTTCTTT. Its translation is CSATRTGGLNTEAFF.

This clonotype appeared a few times. This chain links TRBV12-3 or TRBV12-4 with TRBJ2-2; D not resolved. Trimming removed 2 bases from V and 7 bases from J, with 11 bases in between. This CDR3 spans 14 amino acids. The DNA for the CDR3 is TGTGCCAGCAGTTTATATCTGGGCAACGGGGAGCTGTTTTTT. Translated, it gives CASSLYLGNGELFF.

J is TRBJ1-5 and V is TRBV12-3 or TRBV12-4, with D unclear. Trimming cost V 4 bases and J 5 bases, with 6 bases left between them. CDR3 size: 12 residues. For the CDR3, the DNA is TGTGCCAGCAGTTGGACGGATCAGCCCCAGCATTTT. Protein: CASSWTDQPQHF.

This clonotype was seen more than once but under ten times. The chain joins TRBV12-3 or TRBV12-4 to TRBJ2-7; possible D gene TRBD2, 6 bases. CDR3 length: 12 amino acids. V lost 3 bases to trimming and J lost 9 bases, with 12 bases between them. The CDR3 loop is CASSFRDSGQYF. CDR3 DNA sequence: TGTGCCAGCAGTTTCCGGGACTCGGGGCAGTACTTC.

This clonotype was found once. The rearrangement joins TRBV2 to TRBJ2-3, with 9 positions matching TRBD2. CDR1 is SNHLY, CDR2 FYNNEI, per germline. This CDR3 comprises 16 residues. Trimming cost V 5 bases and J 2 bases; bases outside gene matches: 8. The CDR3 region has the DNA TGTGCCAGCAGTAGGGATAGCGGGGGCTACACAGATACGCAGTATTTT. This codes for CASSRDSGGYTDTQYF.

This clonotype was detected only once. The V and J genes are TRBV5-4 and TRBJ2-1, with D uncertain. Germline V CDR1 and CDR2: SGHNT, YYREEE (reference sequence). V lost 0 bases and J lost 1, with 11 bases in between. CDR3 length: 16 amino acids. The CDR3 loop is CASSLDRELSYNEQFF. CDR3 bases: TGTGCCAGCAGCTTGGATAGAGAATTATCCTACAATGAGCAGTTCTTC.

The chain has TRBV28 and TRBJ2-7; D is possibly TRBD1 (7 bases). Germline CDR1 and CDR2: MDHEN and SYDVKM. The CDR3 has 16 amino acids. V lost 7 bases to trimming and J lost 2 bases, with 21 bases between them. Here the CDR3 DNA reads TGTGCCAGCAAAACCTCCGGGGGCAGGGGGGCCTACGAGCAGTACTTC. It specifies CASKTSGGRGAYEQYF.

The chain combines TRBV7-9 with TRBJ2-5; D is possibly TRBD1 (6 bases). The germline CDR1 and CDR2 sequences are SEHNR and FQNEAQ (reference sequence). With 0 bases removed from V and 8 bases from J, the gap between germline ends came to 16 bases. The CDR3 is 15 amino acids. CDR3 residues: CASSLAETGKETQYF. The CDR3 bases are TGTGCCAGCAGCTTAGCGGAAACAGGGAAGGAAACCCAGTACTTC.

The chain employs TRBV3-1 and TRBJ2-3; 10 bases are shared with TRBD2. V lost 5 bases, J lost 7 bases, and 18 bases stayed unmatched. This CDR3 is 18 amino acids long. In germline, CDR1 is LGHDT, CDR2 YNNKEL (reference sequence). The DNA for the CDR3 is TGTGCCAGCAGCACGTCTAGCGGGGGTACGTCGGGAGGTTATACGCAGTATTTT. Translating gives CASSTSSGGTSGGYTQYF.

The V call is TRBV5-4, the J call TRBJ1-2; perhaps TRBD1 as D (5 bases). The germline V gene has CDR1 SGHNT and CDR2 YYREEE (reference sequence). The V end was cut by 1 base, the J end by 6 bases, with 13 bases between. The CDR3 totals 14 residues. The CDR3 DNA reads TGTGCCAGCAGCTTGATGGGGGTGGGCCATGGCTACACCTTC. Amino acid sequence: CASSLMGVGHGYTF.

This clonotype was found a few times. The J gene is TRBJ2-7, the V gene TRBV6-1; D is unclear. CDR1 MNHNS and CDR2 SASEGT come from the germline V gene. Trimming left V 5 bases short and J 3 bases short, with 14 bases between. The CDR3 is made up of 14 amino acids. The CDR3 protein is CASSPIGLNYEQYF. CDR3 bases: TGTGCCAGCAGTCCGATCGGCCTGAACTACGAGCAGTACTTC.

This clonotype appeared a few times. This rearrangement joins TRBV18 to TRBJ1-1, with unresolved D. This CDR3 spans 15 amino acids. CDR1 and CDR2 (germline): KGHSH, LQKENI. Trimming cost V 3 bases and J 6 bases, with 17 bases left between them. The CDR3 here is CASSPHSGDNAEAFF. The CDR3 region has the DNA TGTGCCAGCTCACCCCACTCCGGGGATAACGCTGAAGCTTTCTTT. The whole variable domain, filled in from reference TRBV18 and TRBJ1-1, reads NAGVMQNPRHLVRRRGQEARLRCSPMKGHSHVYWYRQLPEEGLKFMVYLQKENIIDESGMPKERFSAEFPKEGPSILRIQQVVRGDSAAYFCASSPHSGDNAEAFFGQGTRLTVV.